The entry below describes one T cell receptor beta chain. This is likely a read error, given that the CDR3 carries no conserved phenylalanine or tryptophan at its end. HTBI primers from iRepertoire and Arm-PCR of CDR3 regions yielded the TCR beta libraries. TCRdb re-called the multiplex PCR reads through MiXCR, storing one row per CDR3 protein. The profile covers 450,000 or so distinct CDR3 sequences, with around 21% appearing a single time and over 7.5% taken by the ten largest. The time point: persistent/refractory GD, antithyroid drugs over 5 years with positive TRAb. The TCR library was made from RNA extracted from PBMCs. Germline loops: CDR1 MDHEN, CDR2 SYDVKM. Trimming took 3 bases from V and 4 from J, leaving 9 bases between them. The CDR3 runs to 14 residues. This record comes from a study of regulatory T cells in long-lasting Graves disease.

This sequence was found in a female donor with Graves disease. The chain combines TRBV28 with TRBJ2-2, with TRBD1 as a possible D gene (6 bases). Sequencing was performed on peripheral blood mononuclear cells (PBMCs), taken when the disease was refractory, from a patient treated with antithyroid drugs. CDR3 DNA sequence: TGTGCCAGCAGTTTTTTCAGGGGCACCGGGGAGCTGTTTCTT. Translating gives CASSFFRGTGELFL.